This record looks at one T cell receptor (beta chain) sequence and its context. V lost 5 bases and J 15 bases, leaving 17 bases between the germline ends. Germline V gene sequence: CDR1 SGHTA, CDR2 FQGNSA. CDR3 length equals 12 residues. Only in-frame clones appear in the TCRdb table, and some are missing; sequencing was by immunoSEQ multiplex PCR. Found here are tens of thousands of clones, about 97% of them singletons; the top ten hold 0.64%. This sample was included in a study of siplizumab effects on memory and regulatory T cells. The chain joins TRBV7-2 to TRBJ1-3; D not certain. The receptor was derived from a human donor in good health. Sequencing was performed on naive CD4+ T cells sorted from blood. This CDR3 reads CASSPPGAAPYF. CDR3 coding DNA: TGTGCCAGCAGCCCACCCGGAGCAGCCCCATATTTT.